This TCR beta chain was retrieved from a study of control samples from healthy donors and cancer patients. Assay: immunoSEQ multiplex PCR; the TCRdb copy retains only in-frame clones and omits some. The sample contains about 120,000 clones, 85% to 90% of which appear only once. This CDR3 spans 12 amino acids. Trimming took off 4 bases at V and 6 bases at J, with 6 bases between the two ends. Per germline, CDR1 LNHDA and CDR2 SQIVND (reference sequence). This TCR was recovered from a woman in her 70s in good health. The chain couples TRBV19 to TRBJ2-2, with a possible D match to TRBD1 (6 bases). Material for sequencing was blood. The CDR3 sequence is CASSTGAGELFF. The CDR3 nucleotides are TGTGCCAGTAGTACAGGGGCCGGGGAGCTGTTTTTT.